The TCR beta chain under discussion was sequenced for a study of chemoradiotherapy in HPV16-positive cancers. The repertoire was sequenced with immunoSEQ multiplex PCR; TCRdb's copy has only in-frame clones and lacks some. The sample shows 10,000 to 15,000 clones, around 90% of them seen only once. The TCR was taken from a human donor with HPV-associated anogenital cancer. Sampling took place from a patient who underwent chemoradiotherapy.

The CDR3 sequence: CASGPGPSYQETQYF. The CDR3 DNA reads as TGCGCCAGCGGTCCGGGACCGTCGTACCAAGAGACCCAGTACTTC. The rearrangement joins TRBV5-1 to TRBJ2-5; either TRBD1 or TRBD2 may fit D (5 bases each). CDR3 length equals 15 residues. Trimming cost V 7 bases and J 0 bases, with 16 bases left between them. CDR1 is SGHRS and CDR2 is YFSETQ in the germline V gene.